These 14 T cell receptor beta chains were all obtained from the same sample, sequenced in a study of blood T cell repertoires in COVID-19. Clones were read by immunoSEQ multiplex PCR, and TCRdb kept only the in-frame ones, dropping some. Of about 400,000 clones in the sample, roughly 90% were seen once. The sequenced material came from PBMCs or T cells enriched from blood (not recorded which). Receptors originate from a woman younger than 45 who had recovered from COVID-19.

The rearrangement joins TRBV7-9 to TRBJ1-1; unclear D gene. CDR1 is SEHNR, CDR2 FQNEAQ, per germline (reference sequence). V dropped 3 bases and J dropped 4 bases, with 9 bases sitting between them. This CDR3 has 13 amino acids. The chain's CDR3 is CASSFKEVTEAFF. The CDR3 DNA sequence: TGTGCCAGCAGCTTTAAGGAGGTCACTGAAGCTTTCTTT.

This chain links TRBV5-1 with TRBJ1-1; D gene unclear. The germline V gene encodes CDR1 SGHRS and CDR2 YFSETQ. V was shortened by 4 bases and J by 4 bases, with 11 bases between the two germline ends. The CDR3 loop spans 13 amino acids. CDR3 sequence: CASSPFTGTEAFF. In nucleotides, the CDR3 is TGCGCCAGCAGCCCCTTTACCGGCACTGAAGCTTTCTTT.

This chain links TRBV2 with TRBJ1-2; tentative D call: TRBD1 (5 bases). The CDR3 loop spans 12 amino acids. Germline V lookup: CDR1 SNHLY, CDR2 FYNNEI. The V end was cut by 7 bases, the J end by 4 bases, with 10 bases between. CDR3 loop: CASTYGGYGYTF. CDR3 sequence (DNA): TGTGCCAGCACCTACGGGGGCTATGGCTACACCTTC.

The chain carries TRBV5-4 and TRBJ1-5; 9 nucleotides agree with TRBD1. Unmatched junction bases numbered 8, after V lost 3 bases and J lost 4 bases. Per germline, CDR1 SGHNT and CDR2 YYREEE (reference sequence). The CDR3 runs 16 residues. DNA for the CDR3: TGTGCCAGCAGCTCCACCGGGACAGGGAATAATCAGCCCCAGCATTTT. It translates to CASSSTGTGNNQPQHF.

The chain recombines TRBV6-5 with TRBJ2-5; maybe TRBD1 (5 bases). The CDR3 runs to 14 residues. Trimming shortened V by 4 bases and J by 4 bases, and 13 bases separated the two germline ends. Germline CDR1 MNHEY, CDR2 SVGAGI. Written as DNA, the CDR3 is TGTGCCAGCAGTTTAAAGGGGAATCGAGAGACCCAGTACTTC. Translating it yields CASSLKGNRETQYF.

The rearrangement joins TRBV7-9 to TRBJ2-7; possibly TRBD2 for D (5 bases). V was shortened by 5 bases and J by 7 bases, with 15 bases between the two germline ends. The CDR3 has 13 amino acids. Germline-derived CDR1 and CDR2 are SEHNR and FQNEAQ (reference sequence). In DNA, the CDR3 is TGTGCCAGCAGCGACCCTGCGGGTGGGGAGCAGTACTTC. Translating it yields CASSDPAGGEQYF.

J is TRBJ1-4 and V is TRBV7-6, with 9 bases lining up with TRBD1. J was trimmed by 7 bases and V by 2 bases; bases with no gene match: 5. Per germline, CDR1 SGHVS and CDR2 FNYEAQ. The CDR3 length is 15 residues. CDR3 bases: TGTGCCAGCAGCTTAACAGGGGGCGCTACTGAAAAACTGTTTTTT. Translated, it gives CASSLTGGATEKLFF.

As to this clone: Relative to the germline gene, one junction end is altered; a read error may explain this. This chain uses TRBV3-1 (or the pseudogene TRBV3-2) with TRBJ1-4, with a possible D match to TRBD1 (5 bases). Germline V lookup: CDR1 LGHDT, CDR2 YNNKEL (reference sequence). The CDR3 is 15 residues long. The CDR3 bases are TGTGCCAGCAGCCCGGACGGGGGTGGCTCTCGCTCCATTTTATTT. Translation: CASSPDGGGSRSILF.

This clone was counted only a few times. The rearrangement links TRBV11-3 to TRBJ1-3; D gene ambiguous. V shed 3 bases and J shed 4 bases, with 7 bases lying between them. Germline V lookup: CDR1 SGHNT, CDR2 YENEEA. CDR3 length: 13 amino acids. The CDR3 bases are TGTGCCAGCAGCTTCCGGGGAGGAAACACCATATATTTT. It translates to CASSFRGGNTIYF.

This chain links TRBV11-2 with TRBJ2-1, with D maybe TRBD2 (6 bases). Germline loops: CDR1 SGHAT, CDR2 FQNNGV. Trimming removed 11 bases at V and 4 bases at J, with 9 bases between. The CDR3 loop spans 11 amino acids. This CDR3 is CAGGSYNEQFF. As DNA, the CDR3 is TGTGCCGGAGGGAGTTACAATGAGCAGTTCTTC.

The J gene is TRBJ1-1, the V gene TRBV5-1; tentative D call: TRBD1 (5 bases). Germline V CDR1 and CDR2: SGHRS, YFSETQ. The V end was cut by 0 bases, the J end by 2 bases, with 8 bases between. The length of the CDR3 is 14 residues. The CDR3, as DNA: TGCGCCAGCAGCTTGGGACAGTACAACACTGAAGCTTTCTTT. Protein product: CASSLGQYNTEAFF. The whole variable domain, filled in from reference TRBV5-1 and TRBJ1-1, reads KAGVTQTPRYLIKTRGQQVTLSCSPISGHRSVSWYQQTPGQGLQFLFEYFSETQRNKGNFPGRFSGRQFSNSRSEMNVSTLELGDSALYLCASSLGQYNTEAFFGQGTRLTVV.

The J gene is TRBJ2-1, the V gene TRBV11-2; D uncertain. This CDR3 has 11 amino acids. Germline V CDR1 and CDR2: SGHAT, FQNNGV. V was clipped by 1 base and J by 7 bases, with 2 bases between them. For the CDR3, the DNA is TGTGCCAGCAGCTTAGCGAATGAGCAGTTCTTC. It yields the protein CASSLANEQFF.

The chain employs TRBV5-1 and TRBJ1-3; 7 bases agree with TRBD1. V shed 3 bases, J shed 7 bases, and the junction held 4 bases outside the gene matches. CDR3 size: 13 residues. CDR1 SGHRS and CDR2 YFSETQ come from the germline V gene. In nucleotides, the CDR3 is TGCGCCAGCAGCTGGGGACAGTCGAACACCATATATTTT. It translates to CASSWGQSNTIYF.

The V and J genes are TRBV28 and TRBJ2-7; TRBD2 aligns across 13 bases. V lost 7 bases to trimming and J lost 7 bases; unmatched junction nucleotides: 13. Per the germline V gene, CDR1 is MDHEN and CDR2 is SYDVKM. The CDR3 covers 16 residues. Written as DNA, the CDR3 is TGTGCCAGCATCCGACTAGCGGGAGGTATGGCATATGAGCAGTACTTC. Translated, it gives CASIRLAGGMAYEQYF.